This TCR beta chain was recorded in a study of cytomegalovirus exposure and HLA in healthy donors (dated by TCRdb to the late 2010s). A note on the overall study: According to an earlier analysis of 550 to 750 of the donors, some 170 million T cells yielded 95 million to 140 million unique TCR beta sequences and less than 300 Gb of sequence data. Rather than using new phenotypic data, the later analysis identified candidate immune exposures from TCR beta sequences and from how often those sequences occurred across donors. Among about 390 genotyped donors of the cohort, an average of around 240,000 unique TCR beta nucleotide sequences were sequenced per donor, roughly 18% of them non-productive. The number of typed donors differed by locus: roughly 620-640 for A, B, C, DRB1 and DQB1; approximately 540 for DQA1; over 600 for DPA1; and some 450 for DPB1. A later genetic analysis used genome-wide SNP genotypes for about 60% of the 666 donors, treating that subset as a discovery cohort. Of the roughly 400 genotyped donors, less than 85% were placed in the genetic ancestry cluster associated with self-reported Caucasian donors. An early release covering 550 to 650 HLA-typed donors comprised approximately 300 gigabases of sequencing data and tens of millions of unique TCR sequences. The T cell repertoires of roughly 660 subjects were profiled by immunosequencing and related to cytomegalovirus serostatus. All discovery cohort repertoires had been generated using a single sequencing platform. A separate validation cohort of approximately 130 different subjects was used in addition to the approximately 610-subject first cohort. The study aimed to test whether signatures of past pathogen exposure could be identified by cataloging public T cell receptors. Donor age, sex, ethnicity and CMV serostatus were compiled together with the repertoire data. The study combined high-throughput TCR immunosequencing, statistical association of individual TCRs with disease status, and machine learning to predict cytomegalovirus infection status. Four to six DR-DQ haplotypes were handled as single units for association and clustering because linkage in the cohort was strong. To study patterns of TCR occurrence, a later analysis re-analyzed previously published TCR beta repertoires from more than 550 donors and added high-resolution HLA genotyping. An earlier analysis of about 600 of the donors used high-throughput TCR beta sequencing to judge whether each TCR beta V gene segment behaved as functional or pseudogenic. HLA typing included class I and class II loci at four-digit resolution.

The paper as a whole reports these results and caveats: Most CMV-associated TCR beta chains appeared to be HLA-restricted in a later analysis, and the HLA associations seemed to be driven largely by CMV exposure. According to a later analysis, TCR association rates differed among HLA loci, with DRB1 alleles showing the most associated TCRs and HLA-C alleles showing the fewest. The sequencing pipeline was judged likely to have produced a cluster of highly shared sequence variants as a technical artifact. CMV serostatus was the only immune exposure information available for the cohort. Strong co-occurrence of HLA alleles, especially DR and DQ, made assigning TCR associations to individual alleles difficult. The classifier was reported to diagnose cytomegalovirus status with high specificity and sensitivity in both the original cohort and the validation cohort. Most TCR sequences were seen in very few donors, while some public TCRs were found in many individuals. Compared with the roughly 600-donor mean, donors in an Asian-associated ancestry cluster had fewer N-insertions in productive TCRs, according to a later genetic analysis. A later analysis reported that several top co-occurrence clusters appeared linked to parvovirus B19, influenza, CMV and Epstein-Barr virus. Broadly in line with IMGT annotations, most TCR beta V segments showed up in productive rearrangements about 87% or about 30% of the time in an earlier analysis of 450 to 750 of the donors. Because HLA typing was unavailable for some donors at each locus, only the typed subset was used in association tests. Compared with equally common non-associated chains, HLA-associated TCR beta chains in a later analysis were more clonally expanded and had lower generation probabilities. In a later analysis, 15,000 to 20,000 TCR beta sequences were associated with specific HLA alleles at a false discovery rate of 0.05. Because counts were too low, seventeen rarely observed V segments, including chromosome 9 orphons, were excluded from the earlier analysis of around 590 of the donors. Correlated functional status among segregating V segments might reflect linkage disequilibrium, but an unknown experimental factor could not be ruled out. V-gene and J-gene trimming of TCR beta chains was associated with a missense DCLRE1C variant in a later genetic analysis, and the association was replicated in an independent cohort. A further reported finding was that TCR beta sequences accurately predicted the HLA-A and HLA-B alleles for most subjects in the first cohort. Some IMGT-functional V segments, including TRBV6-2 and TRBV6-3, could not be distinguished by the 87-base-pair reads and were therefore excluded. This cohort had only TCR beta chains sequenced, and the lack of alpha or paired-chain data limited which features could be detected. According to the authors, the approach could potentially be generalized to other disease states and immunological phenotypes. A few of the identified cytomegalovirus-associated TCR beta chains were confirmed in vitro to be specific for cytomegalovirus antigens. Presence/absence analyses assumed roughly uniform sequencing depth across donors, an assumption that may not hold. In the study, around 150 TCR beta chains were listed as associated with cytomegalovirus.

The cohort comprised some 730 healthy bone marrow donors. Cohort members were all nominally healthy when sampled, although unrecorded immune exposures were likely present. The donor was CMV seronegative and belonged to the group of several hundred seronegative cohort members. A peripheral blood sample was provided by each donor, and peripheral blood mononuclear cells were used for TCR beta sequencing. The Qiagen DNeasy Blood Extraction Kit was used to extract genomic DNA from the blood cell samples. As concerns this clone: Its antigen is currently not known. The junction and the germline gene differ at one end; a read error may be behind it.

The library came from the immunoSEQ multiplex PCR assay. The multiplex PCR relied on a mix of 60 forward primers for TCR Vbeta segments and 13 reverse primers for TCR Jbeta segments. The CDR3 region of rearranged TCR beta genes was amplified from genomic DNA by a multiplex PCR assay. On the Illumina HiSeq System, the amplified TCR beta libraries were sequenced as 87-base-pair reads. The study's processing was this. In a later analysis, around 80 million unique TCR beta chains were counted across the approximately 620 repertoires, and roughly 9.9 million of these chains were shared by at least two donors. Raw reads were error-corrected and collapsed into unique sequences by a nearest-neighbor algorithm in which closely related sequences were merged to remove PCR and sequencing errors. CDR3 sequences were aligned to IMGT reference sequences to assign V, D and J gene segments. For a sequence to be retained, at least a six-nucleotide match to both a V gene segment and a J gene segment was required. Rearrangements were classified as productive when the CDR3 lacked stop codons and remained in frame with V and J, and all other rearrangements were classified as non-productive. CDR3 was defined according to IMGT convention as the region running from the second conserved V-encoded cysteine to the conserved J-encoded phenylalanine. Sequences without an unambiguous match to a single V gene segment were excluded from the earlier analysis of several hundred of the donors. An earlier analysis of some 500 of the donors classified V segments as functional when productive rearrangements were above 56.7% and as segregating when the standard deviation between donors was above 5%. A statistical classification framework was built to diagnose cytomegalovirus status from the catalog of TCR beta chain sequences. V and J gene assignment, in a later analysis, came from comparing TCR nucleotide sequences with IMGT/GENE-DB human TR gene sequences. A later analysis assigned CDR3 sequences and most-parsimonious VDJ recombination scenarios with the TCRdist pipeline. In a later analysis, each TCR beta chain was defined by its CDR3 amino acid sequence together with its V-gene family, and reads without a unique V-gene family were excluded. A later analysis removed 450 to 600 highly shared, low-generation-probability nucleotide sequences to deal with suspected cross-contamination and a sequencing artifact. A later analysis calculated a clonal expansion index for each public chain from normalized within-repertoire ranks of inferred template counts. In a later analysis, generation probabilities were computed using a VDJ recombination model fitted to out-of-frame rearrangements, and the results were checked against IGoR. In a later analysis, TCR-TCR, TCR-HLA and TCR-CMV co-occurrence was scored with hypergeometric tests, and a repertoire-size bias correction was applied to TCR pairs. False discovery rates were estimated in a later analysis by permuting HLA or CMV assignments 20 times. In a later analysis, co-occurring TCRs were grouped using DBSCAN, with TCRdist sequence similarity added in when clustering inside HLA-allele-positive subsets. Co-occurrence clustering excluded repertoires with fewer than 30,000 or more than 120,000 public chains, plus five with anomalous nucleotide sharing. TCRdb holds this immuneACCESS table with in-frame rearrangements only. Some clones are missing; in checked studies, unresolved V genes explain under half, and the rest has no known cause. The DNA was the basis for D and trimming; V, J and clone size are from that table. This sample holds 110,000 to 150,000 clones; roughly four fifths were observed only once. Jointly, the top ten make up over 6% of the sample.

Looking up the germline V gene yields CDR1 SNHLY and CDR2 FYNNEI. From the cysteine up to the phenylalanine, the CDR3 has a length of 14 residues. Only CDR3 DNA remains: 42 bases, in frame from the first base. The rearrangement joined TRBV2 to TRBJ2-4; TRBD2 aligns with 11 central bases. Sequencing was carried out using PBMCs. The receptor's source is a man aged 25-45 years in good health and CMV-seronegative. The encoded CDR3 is CASTLAGGKNSQYF. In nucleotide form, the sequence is TGTGCCAGCACTCTAGCGGGAGGCAAAAACAGTCAGTACTTC.